This entry is about one T cell receptor (beta chain). Its cognate antigen has yet to be identified. No qualities accompany the bases; no much larger clone lies one base away. Including the terminal cysteine and phenylalanine, the CDR3 comprises 14 residues. Only the CDR3 region is kept as DNA, spanning 42 bases read in frame from base 1. CDR1 and CDR2 are read off the germline V gene (reference sequence) as GTSNPN and SVGIG. V loses 1 base of germline sequence and J loses 1 base, and the interval between the two ends is 5 bases. This entry comes from a study of blood T cell repertoires in COVID-19 (dated by TCRdb to 2018 to 2020). With respect to the entire study: Samples from collaborators originated in the United States, Italy and Spain and spanned both the acute and convalescent phases of COVID-19. The prospective study material was composed of cDNA or gDNA derived from T cells, B-cell-depleted T cells, or PBMCs. Subjects who had been exposed to COVID-19, were actively infected with it, or had recovered from it provided the deeply sampled blood TCRbeta repertoires that made up the dataset. The repertoires were made available in a free public database intended to serve as a resource for research on the immune response to SARS-CoV-2. Samples were obtained from the ongoing ImmuneRACE study (first 160 participants) and from 1,200 or so subjects provided by 6 global collaborators. Sample metadata almost always included a de-identified subject ID, COVID-19 status, age in years and sex. Where available, HLA class I and class II types were obtained from metadata supplied by the sample provider rather than from assay-based typing.

Study-wide conclusions, independent of this receptor: The quantity of clinical and demographic metadata differed by source and by participant and was supplied without curation.

Whole blood was collected in K2EDTA tubes by collaborating institutions according to the institutions' own protocols. For TCRbeta analysis, collaborators shipped samples in one of three forms: frozen whole blood, isolated PBMCs, or DNA extracted from either of those sample types. TCRbeta CDR3 regions were amplified from genomic DNA by means of the immunoSEQ Assay, a bias-controlled multiplex PCR. As for the original processing: The number of nucleated cells in each sample was estimated from the amplification of reference gene primers within the assay. To quantify the absolute abundance of each unique TCRbeta CDR3 rearrangement, sequence reads were collapsed and filtered. Productive Simpson clonality was computed per sample as the square root of Simpson's diversity index over productive rearrangements. The immuneACCESS repertoire file appears here via TCRdb, limited to in-frame rearrangements. These files lack a portion of the clones; in checked studies, under half of the deficit traces to unresolved V genes, and the cause of the others is not known. From that table come the V and J calls and clone size; the DNA was used to work out D and trimming. This sample holds 75,000 to 100,000 clones; 70% to 90% were observed only once. The leading ten clones occupy 5% to 6% of the sample.

This clonotype originated in a man in his fifties or sixties with acute or convalescent COVID-19. The sequence links TRBV30 to TRBJ2-6; confidence is insufficient to name the D gene. The sequenced sample was peripheral blood. The DNA is TGTGCCTGGAGTGATATTTCTGGGGCCAACGTCCTGACTTTC. This is translated as CAWSDISGANVLTF.